These 25 T cell receptor beta chains came from one sample sequenced in a study of CD4 T cells in relation to SARS-CoV-2 and coronaviruses. No antigen is known for these receptors. The unexposed donors gave CD4+ T cells in about 2010-2018, prior to COVID-19. CD4+ T cells were isolated from the cells after around eleven days of culture. Here immunoSEQ multiplex PCR was the method, and the copy in TCRdb shows in-frame clones only, minus some. Of tens of thousands of clones listed, more than 75% are singletons. The sequenced sample consisted of CD4+ T cells from PBMCs, cultured in vitro. These receptor sequences come from a human donor in good health.

The V call is TRBV2, the J call TRBJ2-3; the D is unclear. The CDR3 extends over 13 amino acids. The germline CDR1 and CDR2 sequences are SNHLY and FYNNEI. With 8 bases removed from V and 2 bases from J, the gap between germline ends came to 11 bases. CDR3 coding DNA: TGTGCCAGCCTTCAGTATACCACAGATACGCAGTATTTT. This encodes CASLQYTTDTQYF. Variable domain in full (rest from reference TRBV2 and TRBJ2-3): EPEVTQTPSHQVTQMGQEVILRCVPISNHLYFYWYRQILGQKVEFLVSFYNNEISEKSEIFDDQFSVERPDGSNFTLKIRSTKLEDSAMYFCASLQYTTDTQYFGPGTRLTVL.

The chain is built from TRBV7-2 and TRBJ2-3; 16 nucleotides match TRBD2. The germline V gene encodes CDR1 SGHTA and CDR2 FQGNSA. The CDR3 runs 18 residues. V trimming: 2 bases; J trimming: 3 bases; junction bases outside the gene matches: 5. The CDR3 DNA reads TGTGCCAGCAGCTTACATCGGGGACTAGCGGGAGGGACAGATACGCAGTATTTT. This gives the protein CASSLHRGLAGGTDTQYF.

The rearrangement links TRBV6-2 or TRBV6-3 to TRBJ2-1, with D maybe TRBD2 (6 bases). The CDR3 contains 15 residues. V lost 2 bases, J lost 5 bases, and 13 bases lay in between. CDR1 and CDR2 from the germline V gene are MNHEY and SVGEGT. CDR3 coding DNA: TGTGCCAGCAGTTACGGAGGGCAGGTAAACAATGAGCAGTTCTTC. Its protein is CASSYGGQVNNEQFF.

DNA of the CDR3: TGTGCCAGCTCACCACCGGGGAGGGCCGGGGAGCTGTTTTTT. Translating it yields CASSPPGRAGELFF. This chain joins TRBV18 and TRBJ2-2, with 7 positions matching TRBD2. CDR3 length: 14 residues. Germline-derived CDR1 and CDR2 are KGHSH and LQKENI. V was clipped by 0 bases and J by 6 bases; unmatched bases: 1.

This chain connects TRBV12-3 or TRBV12-4 to TRBJ2-5; D uncertain. The CDR3 spans 13 residues. The V gene lost 5 bases and the J gene lost 5 bases, with 12 bases spanning the gap. CDR3 sequence (DNA): TGTGCCAGCAGTAGGGCCTCGTTGGAGACCCAGTACTTC. It encodes CASSRASLETQYF.

J is TRBJ2-7 and V is TRBV3-1 (or the pseudogene TRBV3-2), with D perhaps TRBD2 (7 bases). The germline V and J ends were trimmed by 3 bases and 7 bases, with 19 bases remaining between them. The CDR3 sequence is 15 residues long. CDR1 LGHDT and CDR2 YNNKEL come from the germline V gene (reference sequence). CDR3 in amino acids: CASSQGGQRGSEQYF. The CDR3 nucleotides read TGTGCCAGCAGCCAGGGGGGGCAGCGAGGCTCAGAGCAGTACTTC.

The sample holds a few counts of this clone. The chain recombines TRBV19 with TRBJ1-6, with D unclear. Germline V CDR1 and CDR2: LNHDA, SQIVND (reference sequence). Trimming pared 6 bases from V and 7 bases from J, leaving 10 bases between. The CDR3 has 13 amino acids. The CDR3: CASRSDGNSPLHF. CDR3 DNA sequence: TGTGCCAGTAGGTCAGACGGAAATTCACCCCTCCACTTT.

V usage is TRBV19 and J usage is TRBJ1-1; D unresolved. The CDR3 is made up of 16 amino acids. The germline gives CDR1 LNHDA, CDR2 SQIVND (reference sequence). Trimming took off 1 base at V and 1 base at J, with 13 bases between the two ends. CDR3 sequence reads: CASSIGFGRTNTEAFF. CDR3 in DNA: TGTGCCAGTAGTATAGGATTTGGACGGACGAACACTGAAGCTTTCTTT.

This chain links TRBV10-3 with TRBJ2-3; a weak D match, TRBD2 (5 bases). V was pared by 4 bases and J by 4 bases, with 12 bases between. This CDR3 contains 14 residues. CDR1 and CDR2 from the germline V gene are ENHRY and SYGVKD. CDR3 in amino acids: CAISAVGVADTQYF. The CDR3 coding sequence is TGTGCCATCAGTGCGGTGGGAGTGGCAGATACGCAGTATTTT.

This clone was counted between two and nine times. The V call is TRBV21-1, the J call TRBJ2-1; the listed D gene, TRBD1, was not tested against the DNA. TRBV21-1 is a known pseudogene. The CDR3 runs 17 residues. DNA for the CDR3: TGTGCCAGCAGCAAGCTACGGGTCGGACACCCTCTGGATGAGCAGTTCTTC. Amino acids: CASSKLRVGHPLDEQFF.

The chain joins TRBV6-2 or TRBV6-3 to TRBJ2-7; 10 bases are a match to TRBD2. Germline CDR1 and CDR2: MNHEY and SVGEGT. Trimming at V came to 6 bases and at J to 6 bases, leaving 11 bases not matched to a gene. The CDR3 is 15 residues long. The CDR3 coding sequence is TGTGCCAGCAGCAACAGGGAAGCGGGAGGGTCCGAGCAGTACTTC. Protein sequence: CASSNREAGGSEQYF.

The chain links TRBV19 to TRBJ1-5; TRBD1 matches 9 bases. The CDR3 runs to 14 residues. The germline V gene has CDR1 LNHDA and CDR2 SQIVND (reference sequence). The J segment lost 9 bases and the V segment lost 7 bases, leaving 10 bases of the junction unmatched. The chain's CDR3 is CASNPGQGSRPQHF. In nucleotides, the CDR3 is TGTGCCAGTAACCCGGGACAGGGAAGCCGGCCCCAGCATTTT.

The count of this clone is one. The chain carries TRBV19 and TRBJ2-3; a weak D match, TRBD1 (6 bases). Germline V gene lookup returns CDR1 LNHDA and CDR2 SQIVND (reference sequence). V lost 6 bases, J lost 2 bases, and 12 bases lay in between. The CDR3 totals 14 residues. The chain's CDR3 is CASRKQGITDTQYF. In DNA, the CDR3 is TGTGCCAGTAGGAAACAGGGTATCACAGATACGCAGTATTTT.

The chain is built from TRBV6-1 and TRBJ1-2, with D possibly TRBD1 on 5 matching bases. The germline gives CDR1 MNHNS, CDR2 SASEGT. The CDR3 runs 13 residues. The V end lost 2 bases, the J end lost 6 bases, and 10 bases lay between the germline ends. In DNA form, the CDR3 reads TGTGCCAGCAGTGAATTTGCAGGGAATGGCTACACCTTC. It is translated as CASSEFAGNGYTF.

V usage is TRBV30 and J usage is TRBJ2-5, with 7 bases matching TRBD2. The ends lost 0 bases at V and 5 bases at J; junction bases unmatched: 9. The CDR3 is made up of 15 amino acids. Germline V lookup: CDR1 GTSNPN, CDR2 SVGIG (reference sequence). CDR3 region: CAWSVLGREGETQYF. CDR3 nucleotide sequence: TGTGCCTGGAGTGTACTAGGTAGGGAGGGCGAGACCCAGTACTTC.

This clone has more than one count but fewer than ten. The junction departs from the called germline gene at one end, perhaps through a read error. The V and J genes are TRBV2 and TRBJ2-7; D unclear. CDR1 is SNHLY and CDR2 is FYNNEI in the germline V gene. The CDR3 totals 10 residues. CDR3 bases: TGTGCCAGCAGTGAATATTCCCCGACCTTC. It specifies CASSEYSPTF.

This chain connects TRBV12-3 or TRBV12-4 to TRBJ2-1; unclear D gene. V lost 7 bases and J lost 8, with 9 bases in between. There are 11 residues in the CDR3. The CDR3: CASTFQDEQFF. CDR3 nucleotides: TGTGCCAGCACGTTTCAGGATGAGCAGTTCTTC.

This chain connects TRBV11-2 to TRBJ2-7; no definite D call. The V gene lost 1 base and the J gene lost 2 bases, with 6 bases spanning the gap. The length of the CDR3 is 13 residues. Per germline, CDR1 SGHAT and CDR2 FQNNGV. Here the CDR3 DNA reads TGTGCCAGCAGCTTAGCCCCAGCCTACGAGCAGTACTTC. Its translation is CASSLAPAYEQYF.

The CDR3 spells CASSYRLAAEGGYTF. The CDR3 DNA reads as TGTGCCAGCAGTTACCGTTTGGCAGCGGAAGGAGGCTACACCTTC. The rearrangement joins TRBV6-6 to TRBJ1-2; D gene unclear. The V end lost 2 bases, the J end lost 8 bases, and 18 bases lay between the germline ends. The CDR3 runs 15 residues. Per the germline V gene, CDR1 is MNHNY and CDR2 is SVGAGI (reference sequence).

The chain has TRBV3-1 (or the pseudogene TRBV3-2) and TRBJ2-5; D might be TRBD2 (6 bases). The V gene's germline CDR1 is LGHDT and CDR2 YNNKEL (reference sequence). Trimming removed 1 base from V and 9 bases from J, with 21 bases in between. This CDR3 spans 16 amino acids. CDR3 sequence: CASSQVTPLASGPQYF. In nucleotides, the CDR3 is TGTGCCAGCAGCCAAGTAACACCGCTAGCGTCGGGGCCCCAGTACTTC.

This chain links TRBV14 with TRBJ2-7, with TRBD2 as a possible D gene (5 bases). CDR3 length equals 13 residues. Germline V gives CDR1 SGHDN, CDR2 FVKESK. Trimming left V 4 bases short and J 6 bases short, with 13 bases between. The CDR3 nucleotides are TGTGCCAGCAGCCCACTTCGGGGAATCGAGCAGTACTTC. It yields the protein CASSPLRGIEQYF.

This clone was picked up a small number of times. The rearrangement links TRBV4-3 to TRBJ1-4, with D possibly being TRBD1 (6 bases). The CDR3 is 17 amino acids. V was cut by 0 bases and J by 14 bases, with 25 bases left in between. Per the germline V gene, CDR1 is LGHNA and CDR2 is YSLEER. CDR3 region: CASSQEASTGSYGGLFF. For the CDR3, the DNA is TGCGCCAGCAGCCAAGAAGCCTCGACAGGTTCATATGGGGGGCTGTTTTTT.

The chain employs TRBV2 and TRBJ2-1; 7 bases agree with TRBD1. With 7 bases clipped from V and 2 bases from J, the junction kept 5 bases outside the gene matches. The CDR3 runs to 14 residues. CDR1 SNHLY and CDR2 FYNNEI come from the germline V gene. CDR3: CASKDRLAYNEQFF. In DNA, the CDR3 is TGTGCCAGCAAGGACAGGCTTGCCTACAATGAGCAGTTCTTC.

The genes are TRBV29-1 and TRBJ1-4; D gene unclear. V was cut by 0 bases and J by 7 bases, with 12 bases left in between. CDR1 and CDR2 from the germline V gene are SQVTM and ANQGSEA. The CDR3 has 14 residues. The CDR3 loop reads CSVEEIGLGEKLFF. The CDR3 DNA is TGCAGCGTTGAAGAAATCGGGTTAGGTGAAAAACTGTTTTTT.

CDR3 coding DNA: TGTGCCAGTAGTCTCAGATGGGGGTCTGAGCAGTTCTTC. Its protein is CASSLRWGSEQFF. The chain joins TRBV19 to TRBJ2-1; either TRBD1 or TRBD2 may fit D (5 bases each). CDR3 size: 13 residues. CDR1 is LNHDA, CDR2 SQIVND, per germline (reference sequence). The ends were cut back, 5 bases at V and 9 bases at J, with 14 bases in the middle. Full variable domain (remainder filled in from reference TRBV19 and TRBJ2-1): DGGITQSPKYLFRKEGQNVTLSCEQNLNHDAMYWYRQDPGQGLRLIYYSQIVNDFQKGDIAEGYSVSREKKESFPLTVTSAQKNPTAFYLCASSLRWGSEQFFGPGTRLTVL.